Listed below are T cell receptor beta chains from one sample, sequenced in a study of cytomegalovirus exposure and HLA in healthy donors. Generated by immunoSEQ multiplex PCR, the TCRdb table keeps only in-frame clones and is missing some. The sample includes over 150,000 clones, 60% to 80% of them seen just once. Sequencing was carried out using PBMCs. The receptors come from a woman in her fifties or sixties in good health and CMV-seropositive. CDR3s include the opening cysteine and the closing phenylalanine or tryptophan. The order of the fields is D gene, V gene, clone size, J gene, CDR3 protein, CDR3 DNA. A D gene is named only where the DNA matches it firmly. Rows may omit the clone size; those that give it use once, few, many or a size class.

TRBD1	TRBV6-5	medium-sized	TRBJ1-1	CASRDREHTEAFF	TGTGCCAGCAGGGACAGGGAGCACACTGAAGCTTTCTTT
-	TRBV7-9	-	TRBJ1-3	CASSLDPRNTIYF	TGTGCCAGCAGCCTAGATCCCAGAAACACCATATATTTT
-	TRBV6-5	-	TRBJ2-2	CASSYEGLNTGELFF	TGTGCCAGCAGTTACGAGGGACTTAACACCGGGGAGCTGTTTTTT
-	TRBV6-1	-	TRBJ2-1	CASRESLHEQFF	TGTGCCAGCAGAGAAAGCCTCCATGAGCAGTTCTTC
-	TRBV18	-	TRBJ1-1	CASSQQDTEAFF	TGTGCCAGCTCACAACAGGACACTGAAGCTTTCTTT
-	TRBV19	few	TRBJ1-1	CASSIRGRGVTEAFF	TGTGCCAGTAGTATTAGGGGCAGGGGTGTCACTGAAGCTTTCTTT
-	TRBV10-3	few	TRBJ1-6	CAISEREGNSPLHF	TGTGCCATCAGTGAGAGGGAGGGGAATTCACCCCTCCACTTT
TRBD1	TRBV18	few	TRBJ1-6	CASSPSQGAGSPLHF	TGTGCCAGCTCACCATCTCAGGGGGCCGGTTCACCCCTCCACTTT
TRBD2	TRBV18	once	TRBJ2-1	CASSPLAGAYNEQFF	TGTGCCAGCTCACCACTAGCGGGGGCCTACAATGAGCAGTTCTTC
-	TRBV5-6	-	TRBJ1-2	CASFLSGGDGYTF	TGTGCCAGCTTCTTGTCAGGAGGGGATGGCTACACCTTC
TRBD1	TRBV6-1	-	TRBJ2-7	CASNRGQGTSYEQYF	TGTGCCAGCAACCGGGGACAGGGGACCTCCTACGAGCAGTACTTC
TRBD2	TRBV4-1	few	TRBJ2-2	CASKVAGGRHGELFF	TGCGCCAGCAAGGTAGCGGGGGGGCGGCACGGGGAGCTGTTTTTT
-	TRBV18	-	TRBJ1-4	CASSLKQGWGEKLFF	TGTGCCAGCTCACTGAAACAGGGTTGGGGTGAAAAACTGTTTTTT
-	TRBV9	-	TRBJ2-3	CASSVASSSDTQYF	TGTGCCAGCAGCGTAGCGAGTAGTTCAGATACGCAGTATTTT
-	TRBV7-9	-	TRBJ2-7	CASSLYPSYEQYF	TGTGCCAGCAGCCTCTACCCCTCCTACGAGCAGTACTTC
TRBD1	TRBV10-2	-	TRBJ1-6	CASSESPGGHRTLHF	TGCGCCAGCAGTGAGTCCCCAGGGGGCCACAGAACCCTCCACTTT
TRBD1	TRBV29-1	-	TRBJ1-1	CSVLDRAMNTEAFF	TGCAGCGTGTTGGACAGGGCTATGAACACTGAAGCTTTCTTT
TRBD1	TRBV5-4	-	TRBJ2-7	CASSPTGQGPYEQYF	TGTGCCAGCAGCCCCACGGGACAGGGCCCCTACGAGCAGTACTTC
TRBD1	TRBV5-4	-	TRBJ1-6	CASSQDPDREGNNSPLHF	TGTGCCAGCAGCCAAGACCCGGACAGGGAGGGGAATAATTCACCCCTCCACTTT
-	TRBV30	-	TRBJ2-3	CAWSHTSTDTQYF	TGTGCCTGGAGTCACACGAGCACAGATACGCAGTATTTT
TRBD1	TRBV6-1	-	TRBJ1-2	CASSVSDRGYGYTF	TGTGCCAGCAGTGTCTCGGACAGGGGATATGGCTACACCTTC
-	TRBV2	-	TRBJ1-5	CASRETGAQPQHF	TGTGCCAGCAGAGAGACAGGTGCTCAGCCCCAGCATTTT
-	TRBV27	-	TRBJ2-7	CASSLRGGEQYF	TGTGCCAGCAGTTTAAGAGGGGGCGAGCAGTACTTC
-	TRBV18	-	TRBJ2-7	CASSPLGYEQYF	TGTGCCAGCTCACCCCTCGGGTACGAGCAGTACTTC
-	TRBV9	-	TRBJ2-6	CASSVAGAGANVLTF	TGTGCCAGCAGCGTAGCAGGTGCTGGGGCCAACGTCCTGACTTTC
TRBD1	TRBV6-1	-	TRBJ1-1	CASRPQGRNTEAFF	TGTGCCAGCAGGCCACAGGGGAGGAACACTGAAGCTTTCTTT
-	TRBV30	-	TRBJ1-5	CAWSVRGDQPQHF	TGTGCCTGGAGTGTTCGCGGAGATCAGCCCCAGCATTTT
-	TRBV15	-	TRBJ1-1	CATSRDGEGQGATEAFF	TGTGCCACCAGCAGAGATGGGGAGGGGCAGGGTGCCACTGAAGCTTTCTTT
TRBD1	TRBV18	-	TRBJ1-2	CASSPRGQGYGYTF	TGTGCCAGCTCACCTAGGGGACAGGGGTATGGCTACACCTTC
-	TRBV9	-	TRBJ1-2	CASSVVQPGDGYTF	TGTGCCAGCAGCGTAGTGCAGCCCGGAGACGGCTACACCTTC
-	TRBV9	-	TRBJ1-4	CASSRGTLPNEKLFF	TGTGCCAGCAGCCGCGGGACCCTACCGAATGAAAAACTGTTTTTT
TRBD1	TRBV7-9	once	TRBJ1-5	CASSSDREGLGQPQHF	TGTGCCAGCAGCTCGGACAGGGAGGGATTAGGCCAGCCCCAGCATTTT
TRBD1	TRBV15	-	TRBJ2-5	CATSIPTGPLQETQYF	TGTGCCACCAGCATCCCGACAGGGCCCCTCCAAGAGACCCAGTACTTC
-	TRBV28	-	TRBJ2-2	CASSFLPEGVRELFF	TGTGCCAGCAGTTTCCTCCCAGAAGGAGTCAGGGAGCTGTTTTTT
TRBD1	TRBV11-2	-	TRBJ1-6	CASSFPGQGSYSPLHF	TGTGCCAGCAGCTTCCCAGGACAGGGGTCCTATTCACCCCTCCACTTT
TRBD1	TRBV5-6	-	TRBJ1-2	CASSLEGGTGPYGYTF	TGTGCCAGCAGCTTGGAGGGGGGGACAGGGCCCTATGGCTACACCTTC
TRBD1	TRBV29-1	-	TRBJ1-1	CSVRQGSTEAFF	TGCAGCGTACGACAGGGGAGTACTGAAGCTTTCTTT
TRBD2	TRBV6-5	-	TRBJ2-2	CASSYAVAGGTGELFF	TGTGCCAGCAGTTACGCAGTAGCGGGGGGTACTGGGGAGCTGTTTTTT
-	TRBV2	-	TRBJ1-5	CASSGRGQPQHF	TGTGCCAGCAGTGGTAGGGGGCAGCCCCAGCATTTT
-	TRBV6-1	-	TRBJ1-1	CASSARAVHTEAFF	TGTGCCAGCAGCGCTCGAGCGGTCCACACTGAAGCTTTCTTT
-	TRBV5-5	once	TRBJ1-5	CASSLHSNQPQHF	TGTGCCAGCAGCTTACATAGCAATCAGCCCCAGCATTTT
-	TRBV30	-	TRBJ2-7	CAWRGQFSYEQYF	TGTGCCTGGCGCGGACAGTTTTCCTACGAGCAGTACTTC
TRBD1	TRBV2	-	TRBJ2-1	CASSEQGTGPHEQFF	TGTGCCAGCAGTGAACAGGGGACAGGGCCCCATGAGCAGTTCTTC
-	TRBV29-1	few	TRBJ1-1	CSAEGWGGTEAFF	TGCAGCGCTGAGGGTTGGGGAGGCACTGAAGCTTTCTTT
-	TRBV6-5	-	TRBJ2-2	CASSYRQGNTGELFF	TGTGCCAGCAGTTACCGTCAGGGCAACACCGGGGAGCTGTTTTTT
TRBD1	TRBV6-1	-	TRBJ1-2	CASSEHIVAGQVF	TGTGCCAGCAGTGAACATATTGTGGCGGGACAGGTTTTC
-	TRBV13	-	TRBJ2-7	CASSSLVARGYEQYF	TGTGCCAGCAGCTCCCTGGTAGCCAGGGGCTACGAGCAGTACTTC
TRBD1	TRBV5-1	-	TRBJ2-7	CASSPGTVATYEQYF	TGCGCCAGCAGCCCCGGGACAGTGGCAACCTACGAGCAGTACTTC
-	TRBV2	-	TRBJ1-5	CASRTRGGANQPQHF	TGTGCCAGCAGGACCCGCGGGGGCGCAAATCAGCCCCAGCATTTT
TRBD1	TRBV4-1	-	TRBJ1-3	CASSQAGTASGNTIYF	TGCGCCAGCAGCCAAGCCGGGACAGCTTCTGGAAACACCATATATTTT
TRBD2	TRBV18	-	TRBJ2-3	CASSPPSGGAGDTQYF	TGTGCCAGCTCACCACCGAGCGGGGGGGCCGGTGATACGCAGTATTTT
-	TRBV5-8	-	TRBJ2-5	CASSLERQGPSSVAQYF	TGTGCCAGCAGCTTGGAACGGCAGGGCCCCTCGTCAGTGGCCCAGTACTTC
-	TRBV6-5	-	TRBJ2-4	CASSGESAPHFIQYF	TGTGCCAGCAGCGGGGAAAGCGCCCCGCATTTTATTCAGTACTTC
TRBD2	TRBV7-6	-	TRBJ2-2	CASKRTSGGAGPGELFF	TGTGCCAGCAAAAGGACTAGCGGGGGGGCCGGCCCCGGGGAGCTGTTTTTT
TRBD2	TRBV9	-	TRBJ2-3	CASSVAPGGPDTQYF	TGTGCCAGCAGCGTAGCACCGGGGGGTCCAGATACGCAGTATTTT